The 6 T cell receptor beta chains below come from one sample, sequenced in a study of chemoradiotherapy in HPV16-positive cancers. Repertoires were generated with immunoSEQ multiplex PCR, while TCRdb's copy carries only in-frame clones and drops some. The repertoire holds some 7,000 clones, with about 89% as singletons. The specimen comprised tumor tissue, sampled from a patient who underwent chemoradiotherapy. The receptors here all came from a human donor with HPV-associated anogenital cancer.

This chain connects TRBV7-6 to TRBJ1-3; D is undetermined. The V end lost 1 base, the J end lost 0 bases, and 13 bases lay between the germline ends. The CDR3 contains 17 residues. Germline V gene lookup returns CDR1 SGHVS and CDR2 FNYEAQ. CDR3 DNA: TGTGCCAGCAGCTTAGAACCGGACCCGAGCTCTGGAAACACCATATATTTT. Translating it yields CASSLEPDPSSGNTIYF. Variable domain in full (rest from reference TRBV7-6 and TRBJ1-3): GAGVSQSPRYKVTKRGQDVALRCDPISGHVSLYWYRQALGQGPEFLTYFNYEAQQDKSGLPNDRFSAERPEGSISTLTIQRTEQRDSAMYRCASSLEPDPSSGNTIYFGEGSWLTVV.

V and J are TRBV19 and TRBJ1-1, with D unclear. The germline V gene encodes CDR1 LNHDA and CDR2 SQIVND (reference sequence). Trimming took 5 bases from V and 6 from J, leaving 19 bases between them. This CDR3 comprises 15 residues. The CDR3 DNA is TGTGCCAGTAGTCGTGTTTGGGGAGTCGGAGCTGAAGCTTTCTTT. Translated, it gives CASSRVWGVGAEAFF.

This chain connects TRBV19 to TRBJ1-1; tentative D call: TRBD1 (6 bases). Trimming shortened V by 5 bases and J by 5 bases, and 18 bases separated the two germline ends. The CDR3 length is 15 residues. Germline loops: CDR1 LNHDA, CDR2 SQIVND (reference sequence). CDR3 sequence: CASSVQGGGSTEAFF. The CDR3 DNA sequence: TGTGCCAGTAGTGTACAGGGAGGCGGGAGTACTGAAGCTTTCTTT.

This clone has only one observation. This sequence joins TRBV27 and TRBJ2-1, with 12 bases aligning to TRBD2. Germline assignment: CDR1 MNHEY and CDR2 SMNVEV (reference sequence). The CDR3 extends over 15 amino acids. J gave up 4 bases and V 4 bases, and 2 bases lay outside the gene matches. CDR3 bases: TGTGCCAGCAGTTGGACTAGCGGGGCATACAATGAGCAGTTCTTC. It codes for CASSWTSGAYNEQFF.

The chain uses TRBV19 and TRBJ1-2, with D possibly TRBD1 on 5 matching bases. The CDR3 is 13 residues long. Trimming took 5 bases from V and 8 from J, leaving 15 bases between them. Germline V CDR1 and CDR2: LNHDA, SQIVND (reference sequence). CDR3 DNA: TGTGCCAGTAGTCCCCAGGGAAGGGGCGGCTACACCTTC. Amino acids: CASSPQGRGGYTF.

The genes are TRBV11-3 and TRBJ2-3; D gene unclear. Germline CDR1 SGHNT, CDR2 YENEEA. The CDR3 sequence is 14 residues long. Trimming cost V 3 bases and J 6 bases, with 13 bases left between them. This CDR3 is CASSFTVGTDTQYF. The CDR3 DNA sequence: TGTGCCAGCAGCTTCACCGTGGGTACTGATACGCAGTATTTT. The complete variable domain, with remaining parts taken from reference TRBV11-3 and TRBJ2-3, reads EAGVVQSPRYKIIEKKQPVAFWCNPISGHNTLYWYLQNLGQGPELLIRYENEEAVDDSQLPKDRFSAERLKGVDSTLKIQPAELGDSAVYLCASSFTVGTDTQYFGPGTRLTVL.